This T cell receptor (beta chain) comes out of a study of CD8+ T cells in alopecia areata. Study at large: Treated patients received oral tofacitinib, 5 to 10 mg twice daily. Study observations and caveats: Higher clonality than in normal scalp was seen in lesional scalp, especially alopecia totalis/universalis. Besides other cells, scalp samples also yield sequences of resident alphabeta T cells from normal skin.

On this clone: Its specificity is unknown.

Isolated RNA was reverse transcribed into cDNA used as the sequencing template. Clones were sequenced by immunoSEQ multiplex PCR, and TCRdb holds only the in-frame ones, with some missing. The table lists some 170,000 clones, about 70% of them singletons. Sequencing was performed on CD8+ T cells sorted from blood, taken at week 0. The receptor comes from a human donor with alopecia areata.

In DNA form, the CDR3 reads TGCAGCGTTGAAGATCAGGACAGGGGTTCCTACAATGAGCAGTTCTTC. The encoded protein is CSVEDQDRGSYNEQFF. The V and J genes are TRBV29-1 and TRBJ2-1; TRBD1 agrees at 9 bases. Germline trimming cut 0 bases from V and 1 base from J; bases unmatched to any gene: 4. Germline assignment: CDR1 SQVTM and CDR2 ANQGSEA. This CDR3 contains 16 residues.